These T cell receptor beta chains were read from a single sample in a study of blood T cell repertoires in COVID-19. The method was immunoSEQ multiplex PCR; TCRdb's version includes in-frame clones alone and lacks a portion of them. This table holds 60,000 to 75,000 clones, 88% found once. Sequencing used peripheral blood. Receptors were obtained from a human donor in a cohort sampled during active COVID-19. Both conserved end residues are part of each CDR3. Size values are once, few and many counts, or a class for expanded clones, and some rows have none.

V gene	clone size	J gene	CDR3 protein
TRBV28	NA	TRBJ2-5	CASTTSGGLETQYF
TRBV2	NA	TRBJ1-1	CASSDSTAMNTEAFF
TRBV7-9	NA	TRBJ2-7	CASSLIAEGEQYF
TRBV6-5	NA	TRBJ1-3	CASGGTYGNTIYF
TRBV28	NA	TRBJ2-2	CASSLLGSANTGELFF
TRBV7-2	once	TRBJ2-7	CASTSAASAKGEQYF
TRBV4-3	NA	TRBJ1-2	CASSQGDRGRFYGYTF
TRBV18	NA	TRBJ1-6	CASSITGSGNSPLHF
TRBV19	once	TRBJ2-3	CASSIGTLAGPTDTQYF
TRBV28	NA	TRBJ1-1	CAAGQGIKNTEAFF
TRBV24-1	NA	TRBJ2-1	CATSDLASGYNEQFF
TRBV3-1/TRBV3-2	NA	TRBJ2-2	CASSAGTGGLDTGELFF
TRBV6-5	NA	TRBJ1-5	CASRDRVRDQPQHF
TRBV9	NA	TRBJ1-2	CASSVGWGERLYTF
TRBV27	once	TRBJ1-5	CASSFGRNQPQHF
TRBV7-2	NA	TRBJ2-5	CASRAGETQYF
TRBV18	NA	TRBJ2-1	CASSPPTGTRVLDNEQFF
TRBV19	NA	TRBJ2-5	CASSPEDSPDWGETQYF
TRBV5-1	NA	TRBJ1-4	CASSLFAGPNEKLFF
TRBV3-1/TRBV3-2	NA	TRBJ2-1	CASSIPDRDNEQFF
TRBV7-3	NA	TRBJ2-3	CASSRSGGAIDTQYF
TRBV9	NA	TRBJ2-4	CASSERGQVGNIQYF
TRBV4-2	NA	TRBJ2-1	CASSRLRGGLDNEQFF
TRBV5-5	NA	TRBJ2-1	CASSGLVAGVANEQFF
TRBV29-1	NA	TRBJ2-5	CSVLSGGVIETQYF
TRBV5-6	NA	TRBJ1-1	CASSRRGTGSEAFF
TRBV3-1/TRBV3-2	NA	TRBJ2-3	CASSQDSSGTDTQYF
TRBV24-1	NA	TRBJ2-1	CATSLSNENRDEQFF
TRBV6-2/TRBV6-3	few	TRBJ1-2	CASSRQGDYGYTF
TRBV9	NA	TRBJ2-7	CASSAGGTALYEQYF
TRBV5-1	once	TRBJ2-3	CASSPTGGGTDTQYF
TRBV6-6	NA	TRBJ2-1	CASSTTSGSDEQFF
TRBV7-7	NA	TRBJ2-7	CASSLAQGSEQYF
TRBV28	NA	TRBJ2-3	CASSSYRTSGDDTQYF
TRBV7-2	few	TRBJ2-3	CASSWGLAEDTQYF
TRBV10-3	NA	TRBJ2-6	CAINPGLAGASGANVLTF
TRBV27	NA	TRBJ2-5	CASSSTSGGSQYF
TRBV7-9	NA	TRBJ2-2	CASSLDPDRARELFF
TRBV5-1	NA	TRBJ1-2	CASSYTGDDGYTF
TRBV15	NA	TRBJ2-1	CATSSVRGAPNEQFF
TRBV28	NA	TRBJ2-6	CASSAQGKRGANVLTF
TRBV30	NA	TRBJ2-1	CAWSGAGVSLYEQFF
TRBV5-4	NA	TRBJ1-1	CASRGGGPEAFF
TRBV27	NA	TRBJ2-3	CASSQTEMAQYF
TRBV30	NA	TRBJ1-5	CAWSEGGKQPQHF
TRBV6-2/TRBV6-3	NA	TRBJ2-1	CASSYPLNEQFF
TRBV29-1	NA	TRBJ1-2	CSTPRGLGGYTF
TRBV5-4	NA	TRBJ2-1	CASSPGTTSYNEQFF
TRBV7-9	NA	TRBJ1-1	CASSSPTDNTEAFF
TRBV27	once	TRBJ1-2	CASRETRTGLGYGYTF
TRBV13	NA	TRBJ2-6	CASSLGQGAGANVLTF
TRBV6-5	NA	TRBJ2-3	CASSKDSLTDTQYF
TRBV5-4	NA	TRBJ2-7	CASSLTGQSMQYF
TRBV5-8	NA	TRBJ1-5	CASSFGQARNQPQHF
TRBV27	once	TRBJ1-1	CASAFLTNTEAFF